The 8 T cell receptor beta chains given below trace back to one sample, sequenced in a study of CD4 T cells in relation to SARS-CoV-2 and coronaviruses. Antigens of these TCRs are unknown. The unexposed donors gave CD4+ T cells in about 2010-2018, prior to COVID-19. CD4+ T cells were isolated from the cells after less than 13 days of culture. Profiling relied on immunoSEQ multiplex PCR, and the TCRdb table lists in-frame clones only, not all of them. The repertoire holds 22,000 or so clones, with 75% to 85% as singletons. Sequencing was done on a sample of CD4+ T cells from PBMCs, cultured in vitro. All receptors derive from a human donor in good health.

In its sample, this clone was seen once. The CDR3 reads CASSLTTGPNSPLHF. The CDR3 DNA reads TGTGCCAGCAGCCTCACCACGGGGCCAAATTCACCCCTCCACTTT. The genes are TRBV7-3 and TRBJ1-6, with D possibly matching TRBD1 (5 bases). V lost 5 bases and J lost 7, with 15 bases in between. The CDR3 totals 15 residues. Per the germline V gene, CDR1 is SGHTA and CDR2 is FQGTGA.

This chain links TRBV6-1 with TRBJ1-3; D gene ambiguous. Germline loops: CDR1 MNHNS, CDR2 SASEGT. CDR3 length: 15 residues. Trimming removed 1 base at V and 2 bases at J, with 9 bases between. CDR3 sequence (DNA): TGTGCCAGCAGTGAAGAGCGCTCGGCTGGAAACACCATATATTTT. Its protein is CASSEERSAGNTIYF.

Written as DNA, the CDR3 is TGTGCCAGCAGCTTTGAGGGCCGGAGTGAGCAGTTCTTC. This encodes CASSFEGRSEQFF. The chain carries TRBV7-3 and TRBJ2-1, with TRBD2 as a possible D gene (5 bases). Per germline, CDR1 SGHTA and CDR2 FQGTGA. The CDR3 runs 13 residues. Trimming stripped 3 bases from V and 9 bases from J, with 12 bases between.

CDR3 amino acids: CASSILAGGRDTQYF. Written as DNA, the CDR3 is TGTGCCAGCAGCATACTAGCGGGAGGAAGGGATACGCAGTATTTT. The chain is built from TRBV5-4 and TRBJ2-3; TRBD2 aligns across 12 bases. The CDR3 extends over 15 amino acids. V dropped 4 bases and J dropped 6; count of bases not matched to a gene: 6. Germline lookup yields CDR1 SGHNT and CDR2 YYREEE (reference sequence).

In this sample, this clone turned up once. The chain couples TRBV5-1 to TRBJ2-7; 10 bases line up with TRBD1. Germline assignment: CDR1 SGHRS and CDR2 YFSETQ. Trimming at V came to 4 bases and at J to 5 bases, leaving 3 bases not matched to a gene. The CDR3 sequence is 13 residues long. CDR3 coding DNA: TGCGCCAGCAGCGGGACAGGGGCCAACGAGCAGTACTTC. It codes for CASSGTGANEQYF.

The gene calls are TRBV10-3 and TRBJ1-2; no clear D. Trimming took 0 bases from V and 8 from J, leaving 13 bases between them. The CDR3 has 14 residues. Germline V gene data show CDR1 as ENHRY and CDR2 as SYGVKD. The CDR3 sequence: CAISESPGPEGYTF. The CDR3, as DNA: TGTGCCATCAGTGAGTCGCCAGGACCGGAGGGCTACACCTTC.

This CDR3 is CASSEGNNQPQHF. CDR3 bases: TGTGCCAGCTCAGAGGGGAACAATCAGCCCCAGCATTTT. V gene TRBV18 combines with J gene TRBJ1-5; weak D call: TRBD1 (5 bases). The germline V gene has CDR1 KGHSH and CDR2 LQKENI. CDR3 length: 13 residues. V dropped 5 bases and J dropped 3 bases, with 8 bases sitting between them.

CDR3 sequence reads: CASSLKPQANTGELFF. The CDR3 nucleotides read TGTGCCAGCAGCTTGAAACCACAGGCTAACACCGGGGAGCTGTTTTTT. The chain employs TRBV5-4 and TRBJ2-2; TRBD1 is a possible D gene (5 bases). In germline, CDR1 is SGHNT, CDR2 YYREEE (reference sequence). Trimming stripped 1 base from V and 2 bases from J, with 12 bases between. The CDR3 has 16 residues.